Here is one T cell receptor (beta chain) with its context. Antigen: not known. Library preparation (for TCRbeta) was performed with unique molecular identifiers. TCRdb re-analysed the PCR reads in MiXCR, keeping a single row per CDR3 protein. The sample gives 670,000 or so distinct CDR3 sequences, less than 15% of which show up once; 0.79% is in the top ten. The V end was cut by 3 bases, the J end by 4 bases, with 10 bases between. The CDR3 consists of 13 residues. Germline V gene sequence: CDR1 LNHNV, CDR2 YYDKDF (reference sequence). These data belong to a study of T-cell reconstitution after alpha-beta-depleted transplantation in children. Findings of the study overall: Expanded graft clones numbering several hundred reportedly gave rise to alpha-beta T cells about two months after transplant. T-cell numbers and diversity one year post-transplant derived largely from freshly generated T cells. Where some patients showed high TCRbeta diversity at day 60, it came from recipient T cells and thymic progenitors that had survived.

The chain is built from TRBV15 and TRBJ2-7; TRBD1 is a possible D gene (5 bases). This sample comprised PBMCs, obtained before TCRalphabeta/CD19-depleted stem cell transplant. The TCR comes from a girl aged 2-15 years with congenital amegakaryocytic thrombocytopenia, due to receive a stem cell transplant. CDR3 region: CATSRDQGYEQYF. The CDR3 coding sequence is TGTGCCACCAGCAGGGACCAGGGTTACGAGCAGTACTTC.